Below are 21 T cell receptor beta chains sequenced from a single sample in a study of cytomegalovirus exposure and HLA in healthy donors. The protocol was immunoSEQ multiplex PCR, while the TCRdb copy is restricted to in-frame clones and leaves out a portion. The table has 300,000 to 350,000 clones, approximately 88% seen once. Sequencing was done on a sample of PBMCs. The receptors here all came from a man in his thirties or forties in good health and CMV-seronegative.

The chain carries TRBV27 and TRBJ2-2, with D tentatively TRBD1 (5 bases). Trimming cost V 6 bases and J 4 bases, with 9 bases left between them. This CDR3 region has 13 residues. The V gene's germline CDR1 is MNHEY and CDR2 SMNVEV (reference sequence). CDR3: CASSVQGTGELFF. DNA for the CDR3: TGTGCCAGCAGCGTCCAGGGCACCGGGGAGCTGTTTTTT.

This clone has a single count. This chain joins TRBV7-2 and TRBJ2-3; TRBD2 agrees at 7 bases. This CDR3 comprises 14 residues. In germline, CDR1 is SGHTA, CDR2 FQGNSA. With 10 bases clipped from V and 1 base from J, the junction kept 8 bases outside the gene matches. The CDR3 DNA follows: TGTGCCACCCAAGCGGGGCGGGGCACAGATACGCAGTATTTT. Translated, it gives CATQAGRGTDTQYF.

This clone was detected only once. This sequence joins TRBV5-6 and TRBJ1-2, with TRBD1 matching 9 bases. With V trimmed by 2 bases and J by 7 bases, 15 bases remained unmatched. Germline-derived CDR1 and CDR2 are SGHDT and YYEEEE. The CDR3 has 17 amino acids. The CDR3 loop reads CASSLTPGTGFWFGYTF. CDR3 DNA sequence: TGTGCCAGCAGCTTAACCCCCGGGACAGGGTTCTGGTTTGGCTACACCTTC.

The gene calls are TRBV21-1 and TRBJ2-7; the table's D call TRBD2 went unverified against the DNA. TRBV21-1 represents a pseudogene. This CDR3 contains 14 residues. DNA of the CDR3: TGTGCCAGCAGCGAACGGGACTTCCGCTACGAGCAGTACTTC. Encoded protein: CASSERDFRYEQYF.

This clone appeared once. This chain links TRBV11-3 with TRBJ2-1, with a weak D call TRBD2 (6 bases). Per germline, CDR1 SGHNT and CDR2 YENEEA. CDR3 length: 15 residues. V lost 1 base and J lost 2, with 9 bases in between. The CDR3 region is CASSLAPSAYNEQFF. The CDR3 nucleotides read TGTGCCAGCAGCTTAGCGCCTAGCGCCTACAATGAGCAGTTCTTC. Variable domain in full (rest from reference TRBV11-3 and TRBJ2-1): EAGVVQSPRYKIIEKKQPVAFWCNPISGHNTLYWYLQNLGQGPELLIRYENEEAVDDSQLPKDRFSAERLKGVDSTLKIQPAELGDSAVYLCASSLAPSAYNEQFFGPGTRLTVL.

The genes are TRBV9 and TRBJ1-2; 7 nucleotides line up with TRBD1. Trimming took 0 bases from V and 0 from J; bases not matched to a gene: 8. CDR1 is SGDLS and CDR2 is YYNGEE in the germline V gene. The CDR3 runs 17 residues. In nucleotides, the CDR3 is TGTGCCAGCAGCGTAGCTATTGGGACAGACACTAACTATGGCTACACCTTC. Amino acid sequence: CASSVAIGTDTNYGYTF.

CDR3 nucleotides: TGTGCCAGCAGCTTGGGGGGGGTGGTCGCAGATACGCAGTATTTT. As protein: CASSLGGVVADTQYF. V and J are TRBV13 and TRBJ2-3, with 7 bases that match TRBD2. The germline CDR1 and CDR2 sequences are PRHDT and FYEKMQ (reference sequence). Trimming cost V 3 bases and J 4 bases; bases outside gene matches: 7. CDR3 length equals 15 residues.

V is TRBV7-6 and J is TRBJ1-4, with D possibly TRBD1 on 6 matching bases. Germline values: CDR1 SGHVS, CDR2 FNYEAQ. The CDR3 totals 16 residues. Trimming removed 1 base at V and 6 bases at J, with 15 bases between. The CDR3 region is CASSLEQDSLDEKLFF. The CDR3 DNA reads TGTGCCAGCAGCTTAGAACAGGACAGTCTGGATGAAAAACTGTTTTTT.

The chain carries TRBV10-2 and TRBJ2-7; 7 bases fit TRBD1. Germline assignment: CDR1 WSHSY and CDR2 SAAADI. With 2 bases clipped from V and 11 bases from J, the junction kept 6 bases outside the gene matches. The CDR3 sequence is 12 residues long. CDR3 in DNA: TGCGCCAGCAGTGAGGCCGGGACAGAAAAGTACTTC. Its translation is CASSEAGTEKYF.

The CDR3 DNA is TGTGCCAGCAGTGAAGCGCGGCGGGTTCACACAGATACGCAGTATTTT. It codes for CASSEARRVHTDTQYF. The chain is built from TRBV2 and TRBJ2-3; perhaps TRBD2 as D (5 bases). CDR1 and CDR2 (germline): SNHLY, FYNNEI. The CDR3 totals 16 residues. V was shortened by 0 bases and J by 2 bases, with 12 bases between the two germline ends.

The chain couples TRBV27 to TRBJ1-5, with TRBD1 identical over 8 bases. Germline loops: CDR1 MNHEY, CDR2 SMNVEV (reference sequence). The CDR3 contains 14 residues. V dropped 2 bases and J dropped 7; count of bases not matched to a gene: 4. The CDR3 is CASSLSPGGQPQHF. The CDR3 bases are TGTGCCAGCAGTTTAAGCCCAGGGGGCCAGCCCCAGCATTTT.

The V and J genes are TRBV5-6 and TRBJ2-2; 7 bases fit TRBD1. The CDR3 is 15 residues long. Trimming at V came to 4 bases and at J to 4 bases, leaving 7 bases not matched to a gene. Per the germline V gene, CDR1 is SGHDT and CDR2 is YYEEEE. The CDR3 DNA follows: TGTGCCAGCAGCGAAAGGGGGCCCCCCACCGGGGAGCTGTTTTTT. Translation gives CASSERGPPTGELFF.

The chain couples TRBV5-1 to TRBJ1-3; TRBD1 aligns across 10 bases. Germline-derived CDR1 and CDR2 are SGHRS and YFSETQ. The J segment lost 2 bases and the V segment lost 4 bases, leaving 6 bases of the junction unmatched. The CDR3 extends over 16 amino acids. The CDR3 DNA reads TGCGCCAGCAGCCCGGGACAGGGGATAGCTGGAAACACCATATATTTT. It encodes CASSPGQGIAGNTIYF.

The chain combines TRBV5-6 with TRBJ1-2, with D unclear. The CDR3 is made up of 14 amino acids. Germline V gives CDR1 SGHDT, CDR2 YYEEEE. The germline V and J ends were trimmed by 4 bases and 0 bases, with 10 bases remaining between them. The CDR3 region is CASSLVGANYGYTF. The CDR3 DNA reads TGTGCCAGCAGCCTCGTCGGGGCTAACTATGGCTACACCTTC.

This chain uses TRBV10-1 with TRBJ1-3; D gene ambiguous. The CDR3 spans 14 residues. CDR1 is WNHNN, CDR2 SYGVQD, per germline (reference sequence). V was trimmed by 2 bases and J by 1 base, leaving 6 bases between them. The CDR3 region has the DNA TGCGCCAGCAGTGAGAATCCGTCTGGAAACACCATATATTTT. Its translation: CASSENPSGNTIYF.

The chain links TRBV18 to TRBJ1-4; the D gene is possibly TRBD1 (6 bases). This CDR3 is 15 amino acids long. Trimming took 5 bases from V and 5 from J, leaving 15 bases between them. CDR1 and CDR2 (germline): KGHSH, LQKENI. The CDR3 coding sequence is TGTGCCAGCTCAGAGGACAGCACAGCGAATGAAAAACTGTTTTTT. Protein sequence: CASSEDSTANEKLFF.

The gene calls are TRBV19 and TRBJ1-1; TRBD1 aligns across 8 bases. The CDR3 runs 15 residues. V shed 3 bases, J shed 1 base, and the junction held 4 bases outside the gene matches. Germline-derived CDR1 and CDR2 are LNHDA and SQIVND (reference sequence). This CDR3 reads CASSILGQGNTEAFF. The CDR3 bases are TGTGCCAGTAGTATCCTCGGACAGGGGAACACTGAAGCTTTCTTT.

This chain links TRBV4-1 with TRBJ1-2, with TRBD1 matching over 7 bases. The J segment lost 3 bases and the V segment lost 3 bases, leaving 10 bases of the junction unmatched. The CDR3 covers 16 residues. Germline V gene sequence: CDR1 MGHRA, CDR2 YSYEKL. CDR3 protein: CASSQEGTDTHYGYTF. The CDR3 DNA is TGCGCCAGCAGCCAGGAAGGGACAGATACGCACTATGGCTACACCTTC.

This chain uses TRBV7-6 with TRBJ1-2; no clear D gene. V lost 7 bases to trimming and J lost 4 bases, with 16 bases between them. Germline V gene sequence: CDR1 SGHVS, CDR2 FNYEAQ. The CDR3 runs 14 residues. For the CDR3, the DNA is TGTGCCAGCACCCCGCTTGGTGGAGGCTATGGCTACACCTTC. It yields the protein CASTPLGGGYGYTF.

The J gene is TRBJ1-3, the V gene TRBV7-9, with unresolved D. Trimming took 3 bases from V and 2 from J, leaving 14 bases between them. The CDR3 sequence is 16 residues long. The germline CDR1 and CDR2 sequences are SEHNR and FQNEAQ (reference sequence). As DNA, the CDR3 is TGTGCCAGCAGCTTCAAAAGGGAGGCCACTGGAAACACCATATATTTT. It translates to CASSFKREATGNTIYF.

The chain couples TRBV6-5 to TRBJ1-6; D may be TRBD1 (6 bases). Trimming shortened V by 4 bases and J by 2 bases, and 9 bases separated the two germline ends. The CDR3 loop spans 15 amino acids. From germline, CDR1 is MNHEY and CDR2 SVGAGI. The CDR3 sequence: CASSFGGPYNSPLHF. The CDR3 nucleotides are TGTGCCAGCAGTTTTGGGGGCCCCTATAATTCACCCCTCCACTTT.